The clone carrying this TCR beta chain was seen just once. Here immunoSEQ multiplex PCR was the method, and the copy in TCRdb shows in-frame clones only, minus some. The sample includes about 90,000 clones, around 87% of them seen just once. With 5 bases clipped from V and 5 bases from J, the junction kept 14 bases outside the gene matches. This CDR3 has 18 amino acids. CDR1 is GTSNPN and CDR2 is SVGIG in the germline V gene (reference sequence). The record originates from a study of OX40 agonist ivuxolimab in advanced cancers. This clonotype originated in an adult with an advanced solid tumor such as melanoma, head and neck, liver or kidney cancer. This specimen was CD4+ or CD8+ T cells sorted from blood, taken in a trial of the OX40 agonist ivuxolimab. The chain combines TRBV30 with TRBJ2-1; TRBD2 matches at 14 bases. The CDR3 loop reads CAWDGTSGRGGYNNEQFF. In DNA, the CDR3 is TGTGCCTGGGACGGGACTAGCGGGAGAGGGGGCTACAACAATGAGCAGTTCTTC.